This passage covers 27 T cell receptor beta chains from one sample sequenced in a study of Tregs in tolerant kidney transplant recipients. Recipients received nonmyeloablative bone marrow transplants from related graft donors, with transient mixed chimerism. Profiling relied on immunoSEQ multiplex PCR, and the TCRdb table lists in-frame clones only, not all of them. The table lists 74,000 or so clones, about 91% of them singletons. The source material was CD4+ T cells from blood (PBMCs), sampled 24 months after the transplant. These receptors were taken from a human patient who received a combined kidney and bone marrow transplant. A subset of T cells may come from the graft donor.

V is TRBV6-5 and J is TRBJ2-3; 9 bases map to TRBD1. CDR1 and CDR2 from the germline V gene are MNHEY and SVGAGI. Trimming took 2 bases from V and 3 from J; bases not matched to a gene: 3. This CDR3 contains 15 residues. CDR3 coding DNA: TGTGCCAGCAGTTACCTCGGGACAGGGACAGATACGCAGTATTTT. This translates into CASSYLGTGTDTQYF.

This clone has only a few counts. CDR3 in amino acids: CASSLYYNEQFF. Here the CDR3 DNA reads TGTGCCAGCAGCTTATACTACAATGAGCAGTTCTTC. The chain joins TRBV7-9 to TRBJ2-1; D gene unclear. Trimming cost V 2 bases and J 3 bases, with 2 bases left between them. In germline, CDR1 is SEHNR, CDR2 FQNEAQ (reference sequence). The CDR3 extends over 12 amino acids.

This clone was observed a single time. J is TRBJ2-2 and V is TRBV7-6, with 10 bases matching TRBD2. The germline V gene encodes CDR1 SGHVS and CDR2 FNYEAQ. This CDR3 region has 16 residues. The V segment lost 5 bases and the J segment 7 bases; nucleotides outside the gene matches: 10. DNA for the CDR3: TGTGCCAGCAGCCACGCGAGCGGGGGGGCCGACGGGGAGCTGTTTTTT. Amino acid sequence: CASSHASGGADGELFF.

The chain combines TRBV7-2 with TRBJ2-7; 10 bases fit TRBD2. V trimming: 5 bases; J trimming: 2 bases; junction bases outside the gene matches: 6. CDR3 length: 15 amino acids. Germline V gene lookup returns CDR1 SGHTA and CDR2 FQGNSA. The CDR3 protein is CASSPTSGTPYEQYF. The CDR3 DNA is TGTGCCAGCAGCCCCACTAGCGGGACGCCCTACGAGCAGTACTTC.

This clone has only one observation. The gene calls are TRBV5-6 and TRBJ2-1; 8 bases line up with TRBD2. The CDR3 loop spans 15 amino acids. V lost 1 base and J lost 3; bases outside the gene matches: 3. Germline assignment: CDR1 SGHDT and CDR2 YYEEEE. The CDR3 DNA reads TGTGCCAGCAGCTTGCAACTAGCGGACTACAATGAGCAGTTCTTC. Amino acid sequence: CASSLQLADYNEQFF.

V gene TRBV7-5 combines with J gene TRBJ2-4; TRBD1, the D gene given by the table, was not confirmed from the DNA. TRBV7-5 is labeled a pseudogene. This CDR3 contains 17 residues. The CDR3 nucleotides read TGTGTCAGAAGCTTAGGGAGGACAGATCTAGCCAAAAACATTCAGTACTTC. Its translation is CVRSLGRTDLAKNIQYF.

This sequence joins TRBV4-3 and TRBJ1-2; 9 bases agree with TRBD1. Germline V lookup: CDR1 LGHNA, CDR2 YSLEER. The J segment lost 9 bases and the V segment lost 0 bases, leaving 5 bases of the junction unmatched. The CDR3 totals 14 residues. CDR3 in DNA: TGCGCCAGCAGCCAAGAGAGGGACAGGGCCCGCTACACCTTC. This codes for CASSQERDRARYTF.

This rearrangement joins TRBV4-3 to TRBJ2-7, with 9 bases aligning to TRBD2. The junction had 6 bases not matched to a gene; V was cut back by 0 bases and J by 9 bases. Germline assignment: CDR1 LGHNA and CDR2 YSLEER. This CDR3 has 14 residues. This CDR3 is CASSQDRLAGRQYF. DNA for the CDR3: TGCGCCAGCAGCCAAGATAGGCTAGCGGGACGGCAGTACTTC.

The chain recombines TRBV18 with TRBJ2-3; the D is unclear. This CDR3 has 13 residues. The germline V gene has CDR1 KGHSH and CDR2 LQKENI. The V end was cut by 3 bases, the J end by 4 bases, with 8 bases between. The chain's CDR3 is CASSPDRSDTQYF. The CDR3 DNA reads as TGTGCCAGCTCACCCGATCGGTCAGATACGCAGTATTTT.

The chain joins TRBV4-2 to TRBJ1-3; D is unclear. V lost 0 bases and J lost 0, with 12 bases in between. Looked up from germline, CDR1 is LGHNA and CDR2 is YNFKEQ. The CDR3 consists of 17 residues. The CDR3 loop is CASSQDRLEPSGNTIYF. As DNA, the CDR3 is TGTGCCAGCAGCCAAGATCGTCTAGAACCCTCTGGAAACACCATATATTTT.

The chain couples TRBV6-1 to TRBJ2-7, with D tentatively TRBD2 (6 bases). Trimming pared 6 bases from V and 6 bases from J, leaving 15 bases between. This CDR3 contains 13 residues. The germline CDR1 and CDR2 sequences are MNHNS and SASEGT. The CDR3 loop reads CASRSYVGGEQYF. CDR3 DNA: TGTGCCAGCAGGAGTTATGTCGGGGGCGAGCAGTACTTC.

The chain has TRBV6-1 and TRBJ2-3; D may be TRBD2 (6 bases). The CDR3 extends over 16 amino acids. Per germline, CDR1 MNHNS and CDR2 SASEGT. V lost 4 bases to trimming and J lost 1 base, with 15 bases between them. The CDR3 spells CASSVERGLGTDTQYF. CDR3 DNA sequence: TGTGCCAGCAGTGTGGAAAGGGGACTCGGCACAGATACGCAGTATTTT.

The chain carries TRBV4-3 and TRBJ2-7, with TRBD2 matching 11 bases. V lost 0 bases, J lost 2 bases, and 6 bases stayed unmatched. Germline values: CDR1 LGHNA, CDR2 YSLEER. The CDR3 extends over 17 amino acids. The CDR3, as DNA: TGCGCCAGCAGCCAAGAGTTACTAGCGGGGGCTCCCTACGAGCAGTACTTC. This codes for CASSQELLAGAPYEQYF.

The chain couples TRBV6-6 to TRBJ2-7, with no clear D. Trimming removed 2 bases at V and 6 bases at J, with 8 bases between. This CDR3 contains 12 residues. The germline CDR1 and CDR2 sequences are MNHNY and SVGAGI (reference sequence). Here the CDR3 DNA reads TGTGCCAGCAGTTACGAGACGGGCGAGCAGTACTTC. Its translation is CASSYETGEQYF.

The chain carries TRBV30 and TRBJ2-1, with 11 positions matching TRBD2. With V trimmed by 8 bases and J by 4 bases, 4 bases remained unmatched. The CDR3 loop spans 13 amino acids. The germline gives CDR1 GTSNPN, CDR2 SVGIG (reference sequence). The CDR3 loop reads CAGGTSGYNEQFF. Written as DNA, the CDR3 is TGTGCCGGAGGGACTAGCGGTTACAATGAGCAGTTCTTC.

The CDR3 sequence: CASSVGDSYQPQHF. The CDR3, as DNA: TGTGCCAGCAGCGTTGGTGACTCCTATCAGCCCCAGCATTTT. The V and J genes are TRBV9 and TRBJ1-5; D ambiguous. Trimming removed 2 bases from V and 5 bases from J, with 11 bases in between. CDR1 is SGDLS and CDR2 is YYNGEE in the germline V gene. The CDR3 is made up of 14 amino acids.

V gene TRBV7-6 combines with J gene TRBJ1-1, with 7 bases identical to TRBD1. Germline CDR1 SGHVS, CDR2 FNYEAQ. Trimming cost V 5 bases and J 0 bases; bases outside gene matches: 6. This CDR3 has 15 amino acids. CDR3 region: CASSRRDSMNTEAFF. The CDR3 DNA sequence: TGTGCCAGCAGCCGACGGGACAGCATGAACACTGAAGCTTTCTTT.

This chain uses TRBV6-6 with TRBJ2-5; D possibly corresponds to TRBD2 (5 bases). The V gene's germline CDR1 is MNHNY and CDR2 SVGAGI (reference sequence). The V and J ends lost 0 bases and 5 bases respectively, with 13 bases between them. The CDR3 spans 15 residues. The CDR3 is CASSYSLGSGETQYF. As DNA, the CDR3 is TGTGCCAGCAGTTACTCGTTAGGGTCGGGGGAGACCCAGTACTTC.

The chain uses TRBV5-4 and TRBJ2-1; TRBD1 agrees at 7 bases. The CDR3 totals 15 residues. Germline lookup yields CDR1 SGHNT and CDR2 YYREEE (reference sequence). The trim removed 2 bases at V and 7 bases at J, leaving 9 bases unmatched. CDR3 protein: CASSLDRARGNEQFF. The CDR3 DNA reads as TGTGCCAGCAGCTTAGACAGGGCTCGGGGAAATGAGCAGTTCTTC.

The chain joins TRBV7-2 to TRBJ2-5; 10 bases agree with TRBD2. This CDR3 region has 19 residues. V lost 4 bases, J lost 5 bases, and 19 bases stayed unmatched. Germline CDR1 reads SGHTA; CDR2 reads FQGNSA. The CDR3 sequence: CASSSPFGSSGGAYETQYF. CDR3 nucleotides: TGTGCCAGCAGCTCCCCTTTTGGGTCGAGCGGGGGGGCTTATGAGACCCAGTACTTC. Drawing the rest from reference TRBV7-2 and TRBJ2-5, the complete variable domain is GAGVSQSPSNKVTEKGKDVELRCDPISGHTALYWYRQSLGQGLEFLIYFQGNSAPDKSGLPSDRFSAERTGGSVSTLTIQRTQQEDSAVYLCASSSPFGSSGGAYETQYFGPGTRLLVL.

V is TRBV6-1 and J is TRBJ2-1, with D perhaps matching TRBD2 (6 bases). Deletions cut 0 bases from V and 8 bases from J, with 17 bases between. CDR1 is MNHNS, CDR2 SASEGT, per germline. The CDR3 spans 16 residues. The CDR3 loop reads CASSEAGRIPHHEQFF. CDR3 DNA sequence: TGTGCCAGCAGTGAAGCGGGGAGGATACCCCACCATGAGCAGTTCTTC.

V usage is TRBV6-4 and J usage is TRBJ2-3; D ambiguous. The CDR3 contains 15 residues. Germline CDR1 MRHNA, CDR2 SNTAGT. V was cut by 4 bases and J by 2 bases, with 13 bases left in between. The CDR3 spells CASSVGHSITDTQYF. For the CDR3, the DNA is TGTGCCAGCAGTGTCGGTCATTCCATCACAGATACGCAGTATTTT.

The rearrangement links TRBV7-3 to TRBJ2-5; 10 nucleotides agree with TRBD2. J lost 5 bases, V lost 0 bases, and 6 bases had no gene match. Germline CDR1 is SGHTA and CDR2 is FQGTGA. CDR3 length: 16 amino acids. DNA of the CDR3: TGTGCCAGCAGCTTAACCAGCGGGGGGGTCGGGGAGACCCAGTACTTC. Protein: CASSLTSGGVGETQYF. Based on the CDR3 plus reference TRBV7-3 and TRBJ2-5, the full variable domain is GAGVSQTPSNKVTEKGKYVELRCDPISGHTALYWYRQSLGQGPEFLIYFQGTGAADDSGLPNDRFFAVRPEGSVSTLKIQRTERGDSAVYLCASSLTSGGVGETQYFGPGTRLLVL.

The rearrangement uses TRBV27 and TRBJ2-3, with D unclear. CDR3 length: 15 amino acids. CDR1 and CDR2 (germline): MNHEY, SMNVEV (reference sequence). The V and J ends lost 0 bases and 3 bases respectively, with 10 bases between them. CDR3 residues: CASSLSFGWTDTQYF. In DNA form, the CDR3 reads TGTGCCAGCAGTTTATCATTTGGCTGGACAGATACGCAGTATTTT.

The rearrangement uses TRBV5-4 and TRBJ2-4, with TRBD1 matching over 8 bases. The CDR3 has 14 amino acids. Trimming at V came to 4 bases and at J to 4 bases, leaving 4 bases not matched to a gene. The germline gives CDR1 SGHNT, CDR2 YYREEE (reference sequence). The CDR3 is CASSLDRAKNIQYF. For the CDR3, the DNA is TGTGCCAGCAGCCTGGACAGGGCGAAAAACATTCAGTACTTC.

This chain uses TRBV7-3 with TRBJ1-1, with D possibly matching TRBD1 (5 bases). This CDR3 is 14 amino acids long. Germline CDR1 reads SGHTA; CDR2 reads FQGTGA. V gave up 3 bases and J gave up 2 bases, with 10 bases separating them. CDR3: CASSLMGLNTEAFF. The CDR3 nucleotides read TGTGCCAGCAGCTTGATGGGACTTAACACTGAAGCTTTCTTT.

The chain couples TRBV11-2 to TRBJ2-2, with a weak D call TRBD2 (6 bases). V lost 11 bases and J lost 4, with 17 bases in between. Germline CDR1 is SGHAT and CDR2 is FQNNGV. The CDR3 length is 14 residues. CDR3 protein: CALGELATTGELFF. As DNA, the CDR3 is TGTGCCCTAGGGGAACTAGCTACCACCGGGGAGCTGTTTTTT.